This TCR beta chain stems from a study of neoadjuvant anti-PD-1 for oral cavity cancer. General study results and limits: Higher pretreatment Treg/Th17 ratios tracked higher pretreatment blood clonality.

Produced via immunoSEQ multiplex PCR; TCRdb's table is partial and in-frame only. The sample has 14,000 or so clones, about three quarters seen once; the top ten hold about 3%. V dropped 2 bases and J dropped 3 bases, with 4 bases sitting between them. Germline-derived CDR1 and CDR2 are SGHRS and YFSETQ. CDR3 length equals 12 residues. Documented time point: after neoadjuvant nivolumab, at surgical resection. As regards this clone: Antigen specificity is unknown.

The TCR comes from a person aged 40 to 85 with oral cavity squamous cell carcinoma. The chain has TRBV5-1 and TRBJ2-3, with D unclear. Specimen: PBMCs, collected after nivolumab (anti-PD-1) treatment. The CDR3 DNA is TGCGCCAGCAGCTTTATGACAGATACGCAGTATTTT. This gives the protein CASSFMTDTQYF.